What follows is one TCR beta chain and its context. The antigen remains undetermined. Germline CDR1 SGHRS, CDR2 YFSETQ. This CDR3 is built from 16 residues. V shed 2 bases, J shed 8 bases, and the junction held 11 bases outside the gene matches. Each patient with chemo-refractory metastatic non-small-cell lung cancer was treated with focal radiation plus CTLA-4 blockade using ipilimumab. These data come from a study of radiotherapy plus CTLA-4 blockade in lung cancer. Study findings and constraints: TCR clones from tumors expanded in blood after radiotherapy plus ipilimumab.

The assay was immunoSEQ multiplex PCR, and TCRdb's table has in-frame clones only and misses some. Of tens of thousands of clones listed, about 74% were seen once; the top ten hold around a tenth. The genes are TRBV5-1 and TRBJ2-1, with TRBD1 matching 9 bases. This sequence originates from a human donor with non-small cell lung cancer who had stable disease on radiotherapy plus ipilimumab. The specimen comprised peripheral blood, sampled from a patient treated with radiotherapy plus ipilimumab. Here the CDR3 DNA reads TGCGCCAGCAGCTTTGTCCCGGGACAGGGCGTAGATGAGCAGTTCTTC. Amino acids: CASSFVPGQGVDEQFF.